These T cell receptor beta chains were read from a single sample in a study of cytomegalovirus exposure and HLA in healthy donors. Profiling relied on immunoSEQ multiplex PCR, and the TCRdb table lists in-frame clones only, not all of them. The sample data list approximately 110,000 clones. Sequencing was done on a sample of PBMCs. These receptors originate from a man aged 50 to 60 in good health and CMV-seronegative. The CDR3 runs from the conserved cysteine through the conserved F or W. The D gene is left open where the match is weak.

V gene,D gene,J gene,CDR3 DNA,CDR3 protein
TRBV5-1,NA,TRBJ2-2,TGCGCCAGCAGGACTCTATACACCGGGGAGCTGTTTTTT,CASRTLYTGELFF
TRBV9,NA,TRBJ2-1,TGTGCCAGCAGCGTAGAAGTGAATCCGAGCTCCGACAATGAGCAGTTCTTC,CASSVEVNPSSDNEQFF
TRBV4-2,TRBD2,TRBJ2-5,TGTGCCAGCAGCCAAGATCCGCGGGAGCAGTACTTC,CASSQDPREQYF
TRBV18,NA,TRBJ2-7,TGTGCCAGCTCACCCGTAGGGACTGGTGTTTACGCCTACGAGCAGTGCTTC,CASSPVGTGVYAYEQCF
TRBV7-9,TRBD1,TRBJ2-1,TGTGCCAGCAGCCGATCGGGACAGGGCTACAATGAGCAGTTCTTC,CASSRSGQGYNEQFF
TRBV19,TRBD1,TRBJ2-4,TGTGCCAGTAGTATAACAGGGGGCCAATGGAAAAACATTCAGTACTTC,CASSITGGQWKNIQYF
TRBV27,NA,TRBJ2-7,TGTGCCACCCTTTCGGACAAGTCCTACGAGCAGTACTTC,CATLSDKSYEQYF
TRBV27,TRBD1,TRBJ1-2,TGTGCCAGCAGTATGCAGGGGGCTACGTATGGCTACACCTTC,CASSMQGATYGYTF
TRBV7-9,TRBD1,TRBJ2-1,TGTGCCAGCAGCTTAGCCTACAGGGGGAATGAGCAGTTCTTC,CASSLAYRGNEQFF
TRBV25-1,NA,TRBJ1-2,TGTGCCAGCAGTGATCTCCCAGCCCGGGGAACGAACTATGGCTACACCTTC,CASSDLPARGTNYGYTF
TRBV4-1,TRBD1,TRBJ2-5,TGCGCCAGCAGCCAAGGACAGGGTTCAGAGACCCAGTACTTC,CASSQGQGSETQYF
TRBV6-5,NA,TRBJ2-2,TGTGCCAGCAAAGGGCGGGGCGGGGAGCTGTTTTTT,CASKGRGGELFF
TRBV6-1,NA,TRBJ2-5,TGTGCCAGCAGTGCCGGAGGACGGCAGTACTTC,CASSAGGRQYF
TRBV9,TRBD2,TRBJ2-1,TGTGCCAGCAGCGTCGGCGGTAGCGGGTCCTACAATGAGCAGTTCTTC,CASSVGGSGSYNEQFF
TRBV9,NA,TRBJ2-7,TGTGCCAGCAGCGTAGATGGGGCCGAGCAGTACTTC,CASSVDGAEQYF
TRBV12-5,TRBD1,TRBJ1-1,TGTGCTAGTGGTTTGGGCCAGGGGGCGGCTTTCTTT,CASGLGQGAAFF
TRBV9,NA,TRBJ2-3,TGTGCCAGCAGCGTTGATAGGGGGTATGGCACAGATACGCAGTATTTT,CASSVDRGYGTDTQYF
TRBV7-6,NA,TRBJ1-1,TGTGCCAGCAGCTTACGGGGGGAAAACACTGAAGCTTTCTTT,CASSLRGENTEAFF
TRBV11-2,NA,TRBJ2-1,TGTGCCAGCAGCTTAGACGGGACCCAAGGGGGGCAGTTCTTC,CASSLDGTQGGQFF
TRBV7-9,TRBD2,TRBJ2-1,TGTGCCAGCAGCGGAGGGACTAGCGGGCTAGACAATGAGCAGTTCTTC,CASSGGTSGLDNEQFF
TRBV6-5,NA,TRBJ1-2,TGTGCCAGCAGAAGCACAGGGTATGGCTACACCTTC,CASRSTGYGYTF
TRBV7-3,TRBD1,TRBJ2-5,TGTGCCAGCAGTCCCAAAGGGACAGGGGGGGACTCGACCCAGTACTTC,CASSPKGTGGDSTQYF
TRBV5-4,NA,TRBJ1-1,TGTGCCAGCAGCTTCGACAGGAACACTGAAGCTTTCTTT,CASSFDRNTEAFF
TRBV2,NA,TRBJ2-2,TGTGCCAGCAGTGAACGCCAGATCACCGGGGAGCTGTTTTTT,CASSERQITGELFF
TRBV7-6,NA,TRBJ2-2,TGTGCCAGCAGCTTAGAAGGGGCGAACACCGGGGAGCTGTTTTTT,CASSLEGANTGELFF
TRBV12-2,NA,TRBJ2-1,TGTGCAAGTCGCTTAGATACCACAGGGGGCTCCTACAATGAGCAGTTCTTC,CASRLDTTGGSYNEQFF
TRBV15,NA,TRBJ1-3,TGTGCCACCAGCAGAGATGGATTGGGACTCTCTGGAAACACCATATATTTT,CATSRDGLGLSGNTIYF
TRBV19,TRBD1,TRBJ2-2,TGTGCCAGTAGTCTTCGGACAGGGAGTAACACCGGGGAGCTGTTTTTT,CASSLRTGSNTGELFF
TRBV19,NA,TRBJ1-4,TGTGCCAGTAGCCCGCGGCGCGAAAAACTGTTTTTT,CASSPRREKLFF
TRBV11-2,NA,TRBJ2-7,TGTGCCAGCAGCCCGAGACAGGTTTCCTACGAGCAGTACTTC,CASSPRQVSYEQYF
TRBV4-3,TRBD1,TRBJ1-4,TGCGCCAGCAGCCAAGACTACAGGACAGGGGCTAGGAAACTGTTTTTT,CASSQDYRTGARKLFF
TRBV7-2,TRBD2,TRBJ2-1,TGTGCCAGCAGCGGAAGCGGGGGAGGTTTCAATGAGCAGTTCTTC,CASSGSGGGFNEQFF
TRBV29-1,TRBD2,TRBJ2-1,TGCAGCGTTGGCGGGGGGACTATCTCCTACAATGAGCAGTTCTTC,CSVGGGTISYNEQFF
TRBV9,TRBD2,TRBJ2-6,TGTGCCAGCAGCGGACTAGCGGGAGGCTCTGGGGCCAACGTCCTGACTTTC,CASSGLAGGSGANVLTF
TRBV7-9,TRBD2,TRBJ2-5,TGTGCCAGCAGCTTGCACGGGGAGGGCCAGTACTTC,CASSLHGEGQYF
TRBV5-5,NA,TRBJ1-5,TGTGCCAGCAGCTCTACAGGTTTCCAGCCCCAGCATTTT,CASSSTGFQPQHF
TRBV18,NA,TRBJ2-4,TGTGCCAGCTCACCACCGGGACAAGGAAACATTCAGTACTTC,CASSPPGQGNIQYF
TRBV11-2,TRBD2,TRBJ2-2,TGTGCCAGCAGCTTCCTAGCGGGAGACACCGGGGAGCTGTTTTTT,CASSFLAGDTGELFF
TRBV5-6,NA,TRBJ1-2,TGTGCCAGCAGCTTGGCCTCGGTCGGCTACACCTTC,CASSLASVGYTF
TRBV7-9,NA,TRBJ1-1,TGTGCCAGCAGCTTAGGCCAGGGTGAAGCTTTCTTT,CASSLGQGEAFF
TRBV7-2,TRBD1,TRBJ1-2,TGTGCCAGCAGCTTAGATCAGGGACAGGGGTATGGCTACACCTTC,CASSLDQGQGYGYTF
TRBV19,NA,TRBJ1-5,TGTGCCACCCGAAACGTGGGGGGGCGTCAGCCCCAGCATTTT,CATRNVGGRQPQHF
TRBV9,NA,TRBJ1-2,TGTGCCAGCTCCTCGGAGGTACGGGGCTACACCTTC,CASSSEVRGYTF